This entry concerns a single TCR beta chain. CDR1 and CDR2 (germline): GTSNPN, SVGIG (reference sequence). The CDR3 extends over 14 amino acids. The V and J ends lost 2 bases and 4 bases, in that order; junction bases with no gene match: 6. This specimen belongs to a study of HIV-infected patients and healthy controls. cDNA was made from about 500 ng RNA using alpha and beta constant primers. Each of the alpha and beta chains got its own library through chain-specific third strand synthesis with indices. TCRdb re-analysed the 5' RACE reads in MiXCR, keeping a single row per CDR3 protein. The sample carries approximately 22,000 distinct CDR3 sequences, approximately 9% recorded once. All unsorted peripheral T cells were captured because whole blood was used without fractionation.

The chain has TRBV30 and TRBJ2-7; 9 positions agree with TRBD1. The TCR comes from an adult in good health. Sequenced: blood. The CDR3 protein is CAWSSNRGRYEQYF. In nucleotides, the CDR3 is TGTGCCTGGAGTTCTAACAGGGGGCGGTACGAGCAGTACTTC.